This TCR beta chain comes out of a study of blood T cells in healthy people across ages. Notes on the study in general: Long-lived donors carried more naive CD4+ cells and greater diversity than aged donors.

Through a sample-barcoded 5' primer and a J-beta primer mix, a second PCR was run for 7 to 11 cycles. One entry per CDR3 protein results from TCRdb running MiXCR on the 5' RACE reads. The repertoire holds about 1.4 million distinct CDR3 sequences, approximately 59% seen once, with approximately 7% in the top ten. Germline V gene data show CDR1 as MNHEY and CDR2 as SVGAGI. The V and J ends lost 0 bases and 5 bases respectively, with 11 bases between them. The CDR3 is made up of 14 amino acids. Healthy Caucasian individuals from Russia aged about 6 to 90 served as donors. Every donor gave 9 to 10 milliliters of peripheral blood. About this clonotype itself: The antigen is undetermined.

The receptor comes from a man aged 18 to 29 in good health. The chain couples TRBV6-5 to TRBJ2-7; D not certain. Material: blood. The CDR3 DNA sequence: TGTGCCAGCAGTTACTCGACTTCGGCTGACGAGCAGTACTTC. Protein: CASSYSTSADEQYF.